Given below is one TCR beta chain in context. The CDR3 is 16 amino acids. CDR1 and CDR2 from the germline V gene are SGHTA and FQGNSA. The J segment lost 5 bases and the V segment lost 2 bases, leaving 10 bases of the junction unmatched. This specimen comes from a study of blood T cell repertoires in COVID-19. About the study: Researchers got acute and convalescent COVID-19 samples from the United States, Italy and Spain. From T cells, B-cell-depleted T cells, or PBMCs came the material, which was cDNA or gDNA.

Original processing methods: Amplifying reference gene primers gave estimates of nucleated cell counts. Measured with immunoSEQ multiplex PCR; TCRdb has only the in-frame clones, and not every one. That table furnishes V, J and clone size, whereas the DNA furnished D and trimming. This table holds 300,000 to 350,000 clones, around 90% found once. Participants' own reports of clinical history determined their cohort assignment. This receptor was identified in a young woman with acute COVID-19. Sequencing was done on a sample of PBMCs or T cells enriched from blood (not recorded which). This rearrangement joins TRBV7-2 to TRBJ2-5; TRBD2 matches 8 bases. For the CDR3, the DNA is TGTGCCAGCAGCTTATGGCCAGCGGGAGAAGGTGAGACCCAGTACTTC. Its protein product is CASSLWPAGEGETQYF.